This TCR beta chain was documented in a study of T cell repertoires in cytomegalovirus infection. Per germline, CDR1 ENHRY and CDR2 SYGVKD. The CDR3 is made up of 15 amino acids. Trimming shortened V by 3 bases and J by 5 bases, and 17 bases separated the two germline ends. Notes on the study in general: Clonotypes of TCR beta that were HLA-C-restricted and CMV-specific dominated the ex vivo response. Cumulative frequency of public TCR beta families picked out carriers of CMV plus the relevant HLA.

TCRdb re-derived calls from the reads in MiXCR, one entry per CDR3 protein. Seen here are about 110,000 distinct CDR3 sequences, roughly 41% observed once, and the top ten hold roughly 74%. This clonotype was detected only a few times. As yet, its antigen is unknown. This sample comprised CD8+ T cells from cultured PBMCs, obtained from culture after CMV antigen stimulation. This TCR came from a human donor in good health (CMV status not recorded). Some clones in this sample may be carry-over from other donors' samples. The chain is built from TRBV10-3 and TRBJ2-7; D unclear. CDR3 amino acids: CAISEGIGKGHEQYF. CDR3 nucleotides: TGTGCCATCAGTGAAGGTATAGGGAAGGGTCACGAGCAGTACTTC.